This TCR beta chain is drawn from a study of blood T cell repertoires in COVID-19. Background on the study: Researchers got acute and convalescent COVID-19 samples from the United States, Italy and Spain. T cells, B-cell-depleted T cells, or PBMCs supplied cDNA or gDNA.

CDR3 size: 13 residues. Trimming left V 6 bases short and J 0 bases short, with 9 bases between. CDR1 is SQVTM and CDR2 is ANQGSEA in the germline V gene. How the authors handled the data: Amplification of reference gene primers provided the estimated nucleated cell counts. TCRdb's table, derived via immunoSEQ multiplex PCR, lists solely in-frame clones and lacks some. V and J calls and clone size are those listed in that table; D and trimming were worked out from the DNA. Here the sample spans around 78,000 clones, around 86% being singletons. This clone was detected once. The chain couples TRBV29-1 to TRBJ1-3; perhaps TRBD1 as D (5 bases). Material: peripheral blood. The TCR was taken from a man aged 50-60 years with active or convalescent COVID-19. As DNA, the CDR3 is TGCAGCGTCTTCAGGGACTCTGGAAACACCATATATTTT. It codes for CSVFRDSGNTIYF.